Listed below are T cell receptor beta chains from one sample, sequenced in a study of shared clonotypes between healthy human individuals. Generated by immunoSEQ multiplex PCR, the TCRdb table keeps only in-frame clones and is missing some. The repertoire has over 2 million clones, 85% to 95% of them found once; the top ten carry approximately 0.13%. Sequenced input: naive CD4+ T cells sorted from blood. The receptors shown here come from a man aged 18 to 29 in good health. CDR3s leave out the opening cysteine and the closing phenylalanine or tryptophan. Each record gives: V gene, J gene, CDR3 protein.

TRBV28	TRBJ2-7	ASSPGPPPYEQY
TRBV28	TRBJ1-2	ASSRTGGWGFYGYT
TRBV30	TRBJ1-1	AWELPNTEAF
TRBV11-2	TRBJ2-7	ASSLAPGPQYEQY
TRBV6-5	TRBJ2-7	ASSYGSGGSYEQY
TRBV9	TRBJ2-3	ASSVGGSGRSTDTQY
TRBV19	TRBJ1-6	ASSIAGGSSYNSPLH
TRBV19	TRBJ2-7	ASSIGDRGSYEQY
TRBV5-1	TRBJ1-1	ASSPQTGLNTEAF
TRBV11-2	TRBJ2-7	ASSLGSGTYYEQY
TRBV19	TRBJ2-6	ASSMSGTGSGANVLT
TRBV5-1	TRBJ1-2	ASSLVAGSNYGYT
TRBV11-1	TRBJ2-3	ASSLEASKDTQY
TRBV18	TRBJ1-1	ASSPLQGLNTEAF
TRBV5-1	TRBJ2-1	ASTRTSGSDEQF
TRBV6-6	TRBJ2-7	ASSYGQGGSYEQY
TRBV7-6	TRBJ2-7	ASSLGDREYEQY